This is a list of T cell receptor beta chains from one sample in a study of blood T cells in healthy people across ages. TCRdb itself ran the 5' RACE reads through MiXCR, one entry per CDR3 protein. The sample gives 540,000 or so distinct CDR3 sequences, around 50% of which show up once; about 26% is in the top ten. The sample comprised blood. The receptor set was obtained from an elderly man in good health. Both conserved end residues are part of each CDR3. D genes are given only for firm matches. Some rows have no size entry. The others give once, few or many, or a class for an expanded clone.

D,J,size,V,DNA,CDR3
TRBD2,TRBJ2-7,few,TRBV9,TGTGCCAGCAGCGGGAAGCGGGAGAGGTCCGAGCAGTACTTC,CASSGKRERSEQYF
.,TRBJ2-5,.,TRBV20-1,TGCAGTGCCCCGGAGGCGGGGCGGGAGACCCAGTACTTC,CSAPEAGRETQYF
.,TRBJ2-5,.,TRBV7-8,TGTGCCAGCAGCTTAGTTATTGATGGAGAGACCCAGTACTTC,CASSLVIDGETQYF
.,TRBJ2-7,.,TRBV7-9,TGTGCCAGCAGCCCTTGGTCAGGGTTATTGAACGAGCAGTACTTC,CASSPWSGLLNEQYF
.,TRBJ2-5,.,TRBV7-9,TGTGCCAGCGTCTACAGGGACCGTAATGAGCAGTACTTC,CASVYRDRNEQYF
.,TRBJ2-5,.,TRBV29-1,TGCAGCATGCGCCCGGGCGGCCACTTTTCCCAGTACTTC,CSMRPGGHFSQYF
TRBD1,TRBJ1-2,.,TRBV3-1,TGTGCCAGCAGCAGAATGGGGGGGGACAGAAACTATGGCTACACCTTC,CASSRMGGDRNYGYTF
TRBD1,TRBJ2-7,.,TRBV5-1,TGCGCCAGCAGCTGGTACGGACAGGGTGCCGACGAGCAGTACTTC,CASSWYGQGADEQYF
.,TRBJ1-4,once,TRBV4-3,TGCGCCAGCAGCCAAGATACGACACAGGGTAATGAAAAACTGTTTTTT,CASSQDTTQGNEKLFF
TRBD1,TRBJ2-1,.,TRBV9,TGTGCCAGCAGCGAAAGGGACAGGGGGATTGAGCAGTTCTTC,CASSERDRGIEQFF
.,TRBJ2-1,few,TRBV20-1,TGCAGTGCTCCGTCGGGGGATGAGCAGTTCTTC,CSAPSGDEQFF
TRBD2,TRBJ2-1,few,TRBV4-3,TGCGCCAGCAGCCAAGATACCGGGACTACTCCGTTCTTC,CASSQDTGTTPFF
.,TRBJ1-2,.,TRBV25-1,TGTGCCAGCAGTTGGGGGATCTACTATGGCTACACCTTC,CASSWGIYYGYTF
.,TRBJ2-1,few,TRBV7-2,TGTGCCAGCAGCTTACATCACAGGGTCTGGAATGAGCAGTTCTTC,CASSLHHRVWNEQFF
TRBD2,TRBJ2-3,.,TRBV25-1,TGTGCCAGCAGTGAAGGTCTAGCGGGCACAGATACGCAGTATTTT,CASSEGLAGTDTQYF
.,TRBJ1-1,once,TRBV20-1,TGCAGTGCTAGAGATCCAGGGATGCCTGAAGCTTTCTTT,CSARDPGMPEAFF
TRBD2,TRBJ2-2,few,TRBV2,TGTGCCAGCAACGCGGGGGCGAACACCGGGGAGCTGTTTTTT,CASNAGANTGELFF
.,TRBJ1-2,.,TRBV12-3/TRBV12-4,TGTGCCAGCAGTTCCCACCGGGACGGAACTAACTATGGCTACACCTTC,CASSSHRDGTNYGYTF
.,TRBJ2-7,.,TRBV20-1,TGCAGGGGATCTCCCCACAGGGACCCCCTTGGCTACGAGCAGTACTTC,CRGSPHRDPLGYEQYF
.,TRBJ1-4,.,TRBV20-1,TGCAGTGCTAGGGACACCGGGTCGACTAATGAAAAACTGTTTTTT,CSARDTGSTNEKLFF
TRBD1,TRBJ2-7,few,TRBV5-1,TGCGCCAGCAGGAGAGGGAGCGGACAGGGGGACCACGAGCAGTACTTC,CASRRGSGQGDHEQYF
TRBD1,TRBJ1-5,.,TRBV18,TGTGCCAGCTCACCAAACCAAGGGGGCAGCGGCAATCAGCCCCAGCATTTT,CASSPNQGGSGNQPQHF
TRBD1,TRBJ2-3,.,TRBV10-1,TGCGCCAGCAGTGAGTCGGGACAGGGAGGCGGCACAGATACGCAGTATTTT,CASSESGQGGGTDTQYF
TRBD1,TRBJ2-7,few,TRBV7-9,TGTGCCAGCAGCCCAAGCAGGGGGTACGAGCAGTACTTC,CASSPSRGYEQYF
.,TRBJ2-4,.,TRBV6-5,TGTGCCGGCAGTTACGGGGTCAGACTAGCCAAAAACATTCAGTACTTC,CAGSYGVRLAKNIQYF
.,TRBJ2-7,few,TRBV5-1,TGCGCCAGCAGATGGGAGGCTGACTCCTACGAGCAGTACTTC,CASRWEADSYEQYF
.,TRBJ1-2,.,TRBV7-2,TGTGCCAGCAGACTACCAGGCTATGGCTACACCTTC,CASRLPGYGYTF
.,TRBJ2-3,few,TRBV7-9,TGTGCCAGCAGCTTTACCCTCGCAGATACGCAGTATTTT,CASSFTLADTQYF